A selection of T cell receptor beta chains follows, all from one sample in a study of blood T cell repertoires in COVID-19. The repertoire was sequenced with immunoSEQ multiplex PCR; TCRdb's copy has only in-frame clones and lacks some. Found here are about 120,000 clones, around 81% of them singletons; the top ten hold 3.5% to 4%. The sequenced material came from peripheral blood. These receptors were collected from a woman aged 45 to 65 with acute or convalescent COVID-19. Each CDR3 is given with its conserved first and last residue. The order of the fields is V gene, clone size, J gene, D gene, CDR3 DNA, CDR3 protein. D genes are given only for firm matches. The listing skips clone size in some rows; elsewhere it reads once, few, many or a size class.

V: TRBV5-4
size: .
J: TRBJ2-1
D: TRBD2
DNA: TGTGCCAGCAGCCCCTTAGCGGGAGGCGAGCAGTTCTTC
CDR3: CASSPLAGGEQFF

V: TRBV7-9
size: .
J: TRBJ2-1
D: .
DNA: TGTGCCAGCAGCTCAAAAAACGAGCCGTACAATGAGCAGTTCTTC
CDR3: CASSSKNEPYNEQFF

V: TRBV11-2
size: few
J: TRBJ2-3
D: .
DNA: TGTGCCAGCAGCTTAGGGCAGCTAGGCTCAGATACGCAGTATTTT
CDR3: CASSLGQLGSDTQYF

V: TRBV4-1
size: .
J: TRBJ1-2
D: .
DNA: TGCGCCAGCAGCCAAAGTCGGGGAAACTATGGCTACACCTTC
CDR3: CASSQSRGNYGYTF

V: TRBV28
size: .
J: TRBJ2-5
D: .
DNA: TGTGCCAGCAGTTCCGTCCCCACGGCTAGGGACTCACAAGAGACCCAGTACTTC
CDR3: CASSSVPTARDSQETQYF

V: TRBV9
size: .
J: TRBJ2-5
D: TRBD2
DNA: TGTGCCAGCAGCGTAGCTAAGGGACTACAAGAGACCCAGTACTTC
CDR3: CASSVAKGLQETQYF

V: TRBV30
size: .
J: TRBJ2-1
D: .
DNA: TGTGCCTGGCGTAGAACTTGGCGGACCTACAATGAGCAGTTCTTC
CDR3: CAWRRTWRTYNEQFF

V: TRBV2
size: .
J: TRBJ1-5
D: TRBD1
DNA: TGTGCCAGCAGTGGGGACAGGGTGCAGCCCCAGCATTTT
CDR3: CASSGDRVQPQHF

V: TRBV7-8
size: .
J: TRBJ1-5
D: TRBD1
DNA: TGTGCCAGCAGCTTAGTAACGACAGGGGTGTATCAGCCCCAGCATTTT
CDR3: CASSLVTTGVYQPQHF

V: TRBV3-1/TRBV3-2
size: .
J: TRBJ1-4
D: .
DNA: TGTGCCAGCAGCCAAGAATTACACGAATCAACTAATGAAAAACTGTTTTTT
CDR3: CASSQELHESTNEKLFF

V: TRBV9
size: .
J: TRBJ1-3
D: .
DNA: TGTGCCAGCAGCCCCCAAACAGGGTCTAGCGGAAACACCATATATTTT
CDR3: CASSPQTGSSGNTIYF

V: TRBV5-1
size: .
J: TRBJ1-4
D: TRBD1
DNA: TGCGCCAGCAGCTCCCCCGACAGGGGTAATGAAAAACTGTTTTTT
CDR3: CASSSPDRGNEKLFF

V: TRBV6-5
size: .
J: TRBJ1-1
D: .
DNA: TGTGCCAGCAGGCCGAAGGGAACAGGGATCACTGAAGCTTTCTTT
CDR3: CASRPKGTGITEAFF

V: TRBV3-1/TRBV3-2
size: .
J: TRBJ1-2
D: TRBD1
DNA: TGTGCCAGCAGCCAAGGGACAGGGGGCCACTATGGCTACACCTTC
CDR3: CASSQGTGGHYGYTF

V: TRBV12-3/TRBV12-4
size: .
J: TRBJ1-4
D: TRBD1
DNA: TGTGCCAGCGCGCCGACAGGGGAAGAAAAACTGTTTTTT
CDR3: CASAPTGEEKLFF

V: TRBV7-2
size: .
J: TRBJ2-7
D: TRBD2
DNA: TGTGCCAGCAGCTTAGTCCCGACTAGCGACCACGAGCAGTACTTC
CDR3: CASSLVPTSDHEQYF

V: TRBV5-1
size: .
J: TRBJ2-5
D: TRBD1
DNA: TGCGCCAGCAGCCAACAGGGGACCCAAGAGACCCAGTACTTC
CDR3: CASSQQGTQETQYF

V: TRBV9
size: .
J: TRBJ2-3
D: TRBD2
DNA: TGTGCCAGCAGCGTAGGTGGTAGCGGGAGTGGTACAGATACGCAGTATTTT
CDR3: CASSVGGSGSGTDTQYF

V: TRBV5-4
size: .
J: TRBJ2-7
D: TRBD1
DNA: TGTGCCAGCAGCCAACGGGGACAGGGAGCCGGCGAGCAGTACTTC
CDR3: CASSQRGQGAGEQYF

V: TRBV5-5
size: many
J: TRBJ1-2
D: .
DNA: TGTGCCAGCAGCCCATGGACATCCTTAGCTAACTATGGCTACACCTTC
CDR3: CASSPWTSLANYGYTF

V: TRBV7-3
size: .
J: TRBJ1-1
D: .
DNA: TGTGCCAGCAGCTCCTCAGGGATGGGTGGAGCTTTCTTT
CDR3: CASSSSGMGGAFF

V: TRBV11-2
size: .
J: TRBJ2-1
D: TRBD2
DNA: TGTGCCAGCAGCCCACCCTCTAGCGGGGGCTACAATGAGCAGTTCTTC
CDR3: CASSPPSSGGYNEQFF

V: TRBV10-3
size: .
J: TRBJ1-1
D: .
DNA: TGTGCCATCAGTTTAGGGGGGGAAACTGAAGCTTTCTTT
CDR3: CAISLGGETEAFF

V: TRBV14
size: few
J: TRBJ2-3
D: TRBD2
DNA: TGTGCCAGCAGCCAAGGGAGGACTAGCGGGGGACCTAGCACAGATACGCAGTATTTT
CDR3: CASSQGRTSGGPSTDTQYF